Detailed here is one TCR beta chain. No antigen is known for it. The ends were cut back, 0 bases at V and 2 bases at J, with 13 bases in the middle. This CDR3 contains 16 residues. Germline assignment: CDR1 MNHEY and CDR2 SVGAGI. The data derive from a study of OX40 agonist ivuxolimab in advanced cancers. Broader study findings: No antigen was identified for the clonally expanded peripheral T cells.

Measured with immunoSEQ multiplex PCR; TCRdb has only the in-frame clones, and not every one. The sample contains tens of thousands of clones, approximately 90% of which appear only once. The TCR originated in an adult with an advanced solid tumor such as melanoma, head and neck, liver or kidney cancer. The input for sequencing was CD4+ or CD8+ T cells sorted from blood, taken in a trial of the OX40 agonist ivuxolimab. V and J are TRBV6-5 and TRBJ2-5; TRBD2 might be the D (6 bases). The CDR3 DNA reads as TGTGCCAGCAGTTACTCTCTTTCTAGCGCGCAAGAGACCCAGTACTTC. Translation: CASSYSLSSAQETQYF.